The 27 T cell receptor beta chains below come from one sample, sequenced in a study of somatic mutations in cytotoxic T cells in rheumatoid arthritis. Data came from immunoSEQ multiplex PCR; TCRdb stores just in-frame clones and leaves some out. The sample contains more than 15,000 clones, roughly 85% of which appear only once. Specimen: CD8+ T cells sorted from blood. The receptors originated from a woman between 40 and 55 years old with rheumatoid arthritis.

The chain combines TRBV15 with TRBJ1-1, with D possibly being TRBD1 (6 bases). CDR1 and CDR2 from the germline V gene are LNHNV and YYDKDF (reference sequence). The CDR3 consists of 14 residues. V lost 7 bases to trimming and J lost 2 bases, with 14 bases between them. The CDR3 DNA reads TGTGCCACCACCCTTGGGGGGGCCAACACTGAAGCTTTCTTT. It specifies CATTLGGANTEAFF.

The chain employs TRBV28 and TRBJ2-5; 7 bases are a match to TRBD2. After removal of 7 bases from V and 4 bases from J, the junction contained 15 bases not matched to a gene. This CDR3 region has 16 residues. The germline V gene encodes CDR1 MDHEN and CDR2 SYDVKM. As DNA, the CDR3 is TGTGCCAGCACTCCCTTCCCTGGGGGGGTGGGAGAGACCCAGTACTTC. This translates into CASTPFPGGVGETQYF.

The chain combines TRBV6-6 with TRBJ2-1, with a tentative D call TRBD2 (6 bases). CDR3 length: 14 amino acids. The germline V gene has CDR1 MNHNY and CDR2 SVGAGI (reference sequence). With 7 bases removed from V and 4 bases from J, the gap between germline ends came to 14 bases. DNA of the CDR3: TGTGCCAGCACCCCCCTTAGCGGATACAATGAGCAGTTCTTC. Translated, it gives CASTPLSGYNEQFF.

This chain uses TRBV2 with TRBJ2-1; 8 bases line up with TRBD1. V shed 9 bases, J shed 4 bases, and the junction held 11 bases outside the gene matches. Germline CDR1 is SNHLY and CDR2 is FYNNEI. The CDR3 contains 15 residues. This CDR3 reads CASVGRQGIYNEQFF. CDR3 DNA: TGTGCCAGTGTTGGGAGACAGGGGATTTACAATGAGCAGTTCTTC.

In this sample, this clone is medium-sized. CDR3 amino acids: CASSHGQGAHEQYF. DNA for the CDR3: TGCGCCAGCAGCCACGGACAGGGGGCTCACGAGCAGTACTTC. This chain uses TRBV5-1 with TRBJ2-7; 11 bases map to TRBD1. Germline V lookup: CDR1 SGHRS, CDR2 YFSETQ. The V gene end was trimmed by 4 bases and the J gene end by 5 bases; junction bases not matched to a gene: 5. The CDR3 is 14 amino acids. Full variable domain (missing parts from reference TRBV5-1 and TRBJ2-7): KAGVTQTPRYLIKTRGQQVTLSCSPISGHRSVSWYQQTPGQGLQFLFEYFSETQRNKGNFPGRFSGRQFSNSRSEMNVSTLELGDSALYLCASSHGQGAHEQYFGPGTRLTVT.

In the case of this clone: The conserved phenylalanine or tryptophan normally closing the CDR3 is absent here, so this likely arose from a read error. The limits of the CDR3 on the DNA are not certain, so only TCRdb's listed CDR3 is given. V usage is TRBV7-9 and J usage is TRBJ1-5; the table names TRBD1, a call not compared with the DNA. Ends included, the CDR3 has 13 residues. Germline CDR1 and CDR2: SEHNR and FQNEAQ (reference sequence). The CDR3 reads CASSPGLGQGVSY.

This clone was detected only once. This chain links TRBV6-6 with TRBJ2-7; a possible D gene is TRBD1 (6 bases). CDR1 and CDR2 (germline): MNHNY, SVGAGI (reference sequence). The CDR3 contains 13 residues. Trimming stripped 5 bases from V and 9 bases from J, with 17 bases between. This chain's CDR3 is CASSPQGPARQYF. CDR3 sequence (DNA): TGTGCCAGCAGTCCACAGGGCCCCGCCAGGCAGTACTTC.

The chain combines TRBV13 with TRBJ1-1, with D unclear. Looked up from germline, CDR1 is PRHDT and CDR2 is FYEKMQ (reference sequence). V was clipped by 1 base and J by 2 bases, with 8 bases between them. This CDR3 contains 14 residues. The CDR3 DNA reads TGTGCCAGCAGCTTAGTCACAAGAAACACTGAAGCTTTCTTT. It encodes CASSLVTRNTEAFF.

The chain recombines TRBV29-1 with TRBJ1-2; weak D call: TRBD1 (5 bases). CDR1 is SQVTM, CDR2 ANQGSEA, per germline. Trimming left V 0 bases short and J 6 bases short, with 11 bases between. The CDR3 sequence is 13 residues long. CDR3 loop: CSVEDRVGHGYTF. In DNA form, the CDR3 reads TGCAGCGTTGAAGACAGGGTAGGCCATGGCTACACCTTC.

V usage is TRBV2 and J usage is TRBJ1-4; 7 nucleotides align to TRBD1. The CDR3 spans 13 residues. Germline V CDR1 and CDR2: SNHLY, FYNNEI. Trimming took 10 bases from V and 7 from J; bases not matched to a gene: 9. CDR3 region: CATSDRVGEKLFF. The CDR3 DNA is TGTGCCACATCAGACAGGGTTGGTGAAAAACTGTTTTTT.

This clone was seen only once. The V gene is TRBV7-7, the J gene TRBJ2-1, with D possibly being TRBD1 (5 bases). Trimming removed 4 bases at V and 8 bases at J, with 15 bases between. The CDR3 spans 14 residues. The germline gives CDR1 SSHAT, CDR2 FNYEAQ (reference sequence). CDR3 nucleotides: TGTGCCAGCAGCTCAACAGGAAGCCGGGATGAGCAGTTCTTC. Amino acid sequence: CASSSTGSRDEQFF.

The chain couples TRBV6-5 to TRBJ2-3, with D possibly matching TRBD2 (6 bases). CDR1 is MNHEY and CDR2 is SVGAGI in the germline V gene. The CDR3 length is 15 residues. Trimming took off 0 bases at V and 6 bases at J, with 13 bases between the two ends. In nucleotides, the CDR3 is TGTGCCAGCAGTTACTCCGGAGGGTACTACGATACGCAGTATTTT. Its translation is CASSYSGGYYDTQYF.

A few counts support this clone. The chain combines TRBV4-2 with TRBJ1-1; D is unresolved. This CDR3 has 13 amino acids. CDR1 is LGHNA and CDR2 is YNFKEQ in the germline V gene. V lost 0 bases, J lost 7 bases, and 9 bases lay in between. In DNA, the CDR3 is TGTGCCAGCAGCCAAGATAGATCCGATGAAGCTTTCTTT. The encoded protein is CASSQDRSDEAFF.

The V call is TRBV2, the J call TRBJ1-4; D uncertain. CDR1 and CDR2 (germline): SNHLY, FYNNEI. V lost 3 bases to trimming and J lost 0 bases, with 8 bases between them. The CDR3 has 15 amino acids. The CDR3 loop is CASSDGQTTNEKLFF. CDR3 nucleotide sequence: TGTGCCAGCAGTGATGGGCAGACAACTAATGAAAAACTGTTTTTT.

This clone was found once. The chain is built from TRBV10-1 and TRBJ2-1, with TRBD1 as a possible D gene (5 bases). Germline CDR1 reads WNHNN; CDR2 reads SYGVQD (reference sequence). CDR3 length equals 13 residues. With 7 bases removed from V and 8 bases from J, the gap between germline ends came to 15 bases. CDR3 in DNA: TGCGCCAGCAACCAGGGAAGGAATCATGAGCAGTTCTTC. Amino acid sequence: CASNQGRNHEQFF.

This chain joins TRBV11-2 and TRBJ2-7; no clear D. The CDR3 spans 13 residues. Trimming cost V 0 bases and J 9 bases, with 12 bases left between them. The germline V gene encodes CDR1 SGHAT and CDR2 FQNNGV. The CDR3 reads CASSLDLATRQYF. DNA of the CDR3: TGTGCCAGCAGCTTAGACCTTGCTACGAGGCAGTACTTC.

This clone was detected only once. The chain carries TRBV5-4 and TRBJ1-2, with D unresolved. Trimming took off 0 bases at V and 3 bases at J, with 27 bases between the two ends. CDR1 is SGHNT and CDR2 is YYREEE in the germline V gene (reference sequence). The CDR3 loop spans 20 amino acids. CDR3 DNA sequence: TGTGCCAGCAGCTTGGTGGCCGGCGTCCCCATCAGGCAGGCCCACTATGGCTACACCTTC. It is translated as CASSLVAGVPIRQAHYGYTF.

The rearrangement links TRBV27 to TRBJ2-2, with a tentative D call TRBD2 (5 bases). V was shortened by 0 bases and J by 6 bases, with 8 bases between the two germline ends. In germline, CDR1 is MNHEY, CDR2 SMNVEV (reference sequence). The CDR3 is 14 amino acids. In DNA, the CDR3 is TGTGCCAGCAGTTTATCGGGCGGGTCCGGGGAGCTGTTTTTT. It is translated as CASSLSGGSGELFF.

The gene calls are TRBV19 and TRBJ2-1; the D is unclear. The V gene's germline CDR1 is LNHDA and CDR2 SQIVND (reference sequence). Between the trimmed V and J ends, which lost 4 bases and 3 bases, there was a span of 10 bases. The CDR3 has 14 amino acids. This CDR3 reads CASSNREYYNEQFF. The CDR3, as DNA: TGTGCCAGTAGTAATCGCGAGTACTACAATGAGCAGTTCTTC.

This sequence joins TRBV6-6 and TRBJ2-5; the D is unclear. Trimming left V 4 bases short and J 1 base short, with 16 bases between. This CDR3 region has 16 residues. The germline CDR1 and CDR2 sequences are MNHNY and SVGAGI (reference sequence). CDR3 loop: CASSSLAARPQETQYF. The DNA for the CDR3 is TGTGCCAGCAGTTCCCTTGCGGCGCGGCCCCAAGAGACCCAGTACTTC.

The CDR3 spells CASVGAGVVNEQYF. The CDR3 DNA is TGCGCCAGCGTGGGAGCGGGAGTGGTGAACGAGCAGTACTTC. The V gene is TRBV10-2, the J gene TRBJ2-5; 8 nucleotides match TRBD2. The J call may be mistaken, given a closer DNA end match to TRBJ2-7. This CDR3 is built from 14 residues. Germline V gene sequence: CDR1 WSHSY, CDR2 SAAADI.

The chain couples TRBV5-1 to TRBJ2-2; D is possibly TRBD2 (6 bases). CDR3 size: 17 residues. With 3 bases removed from V and 0 bases from J, the gap between germline ends came to 15 bases. The germline gives CDR1 SGHRS, CDR2 YFSETQ. Written as DNA, the CDR3 is TGCGCCAGCAGCTCCCCAGCGGGTACCCCGAACACCGGGGAGCTGTTTTTT. This encodes CASSSPAGTPNTGELFF.

As concerns this clone: The junction departs from germline at one end; a sequencing error may be responsible. The CDR3 DNA is TGTGCCAGCAGCTTAGCATACACAGAAGCTTTCTTT. As protein: CASSLAYTEAFF. V gene TRBV13 combines with J gene TRBJ1-1, with D unresolved. CDR3 size: 12 residues. Germline CDR1 PRHDT, CDR2 FYEKMQ (reference sequence).

The CDR3 is CASSLAVLAGVSYEQYF. CDR3 coding DNA: TGTGCCAGCAGCTTAGCTGTCCTAGCGGGGGTCTCCTACGAGCAGTACTTC. The rearrangement joins TRBV7-9 to TRBJ2-7; the match to TRBD2 covers 10 bases. V was clipped by 0 bases and J by 0 bases; unmatched bases: 5. CDR1 SEHNR and CDR2 FQNEAQ come from the germline V gene (reference sequence). The CDR3 loop spans 17 amino acids.

V usage is TRBV9 and J usage is TRBJ2-7; D may be TRBD1 (6 bases). The germline V and J ends were trimmed by 3 bases and 5 bases, with 15 bases remaining between them. The CDR3 runs 14 residues. Germline V gene sequence: CDR1 SGDLS, CDR2 YYNGEE. DNA of the CDR3: TGTGCCAGCAGCGCTAGGGCCGCAGGGGACGAGCAGTACTTC. Translating it yields CASSARAAGDEQYF. The variable domain in full, completed from reference TRBV9 and TRBJ2-7, reads DSGVTQTPKHLITATGQRVTLRCSPRSGDLSVYWYQQSLDQGLQFLIQYYNGEERAKGNILERFSAQQFPDLHSELNLSSLELGDSALYFCASSARAAGDEQYFGPGTRLTVT.

The V and J genes are TRBV7-6 and TRBJ2-1; 11 bases fit TRBD2. J gave up 8 bases and V 2 bases, and 11 bases lay outside the gene matches. In germline, CDR1 is SGHVS, CDR2 FNYEAQ. The CDR3 covers 17 residues. The CDR3 DNA reads TGTGCCAGCAGCTTACTAGCGGGGGGCCGTGAAACGGATGAGCAGTTCTTC. This sequence encodes CASSLLAGGRETDEQFF.

The CDR3 here is CASTPTGGQPQHF. In nucleotides, the CDR3 is TGTGCCAGCACCCCGACAGGGGGGCAGCCCCAGCATTTT. The rearrangement joins TRBV6-1 to TRBJ1-5, with 9 bases fitting TRBD1. V lost 7 bases to trimming and J lost 7 bases; unmatched junction nucleotides: 5. The CDR3 runs 13 residues. Germline CDR1 MNHNS, CDR2 SASEGT.